Listed below are T cell receptor beta chains from one sample, sequenced in a study of T-cell reconstitution after alpha-beta-depleted transplantation in children. A single record per CDR3 protein comes from TCRdb applying MiXCR to the PCR reads. The data show over 450,000 distinct CDR3 sequences, roughly 10% seen once. The material was PBMCs, obtained before TCRalphabeta/CD19-depleted stem cell transplant. These receptor sequences come from a child under 10 years old with inherited bone marrow failure, due to receive a stem cell transplant. Both conserved end residues are part of each CDR3. The D gene is left open where the match is weak. A row's size may be missing; if present it is once, few, many or a size class.

abundance	j_gene	v_gene	d_gene	CDR3nt	CDR3aa
-	TRBJ2-7	TRBV4-3	TRBD1	TGCGCCAGCAGCCCGGGACAGGGGTGGGGCTACGAGCAGTACTTC	CASSPGQGWGYEQYF
many	TRBJ2-7	TRBV20-1	-	TGCAGTGCTAGAGATGGGAGTTCCCGGTACGAGCAGTACTTC	CSARDGSSRYEQYF
many	TRBJ2-2	TRBV29-1	-	TGCAGCGTTGGGGACTTCACCGGGGAGCTGTTTTTT	CSVGDFTGELFF
many	TRBJ1-1	TRBV2	-	TGTGCCAGCAGTGAGGGGCCCACTGAAGCTTTCTTT	CASSEGPTEAFF
many	TRBJ2-5	TRBV5-1	-	TGCGCCAGCAGCTTAAAGGGTGGCGGGGAGACCCAGTACTTC	CASSLKGGGETQYF
many	TRBJ2-2	TRBV11-1	-	TGTGCCAGCAGCTTAGCGGTAGGGCGTTGGGAAGACACCGGGGAGCTGTTTTTT	CASSLAVGRWEDTGELFF
-	TRBJ2-2	TRBV2	TRBD2	TGTGCCATCTGTTCGGGGTCGTACGGCGGGAGGTTGATCACCGGGGAGCTGTTTTTT	CAICSGSYGGRLITGELFF
many	TRBJ2-5	TRBV5-6	TRBD1	TGTGCCAGCAGCTCCACAGGGGGCGAAGAGACCCAGTACTTC	CASSSTGGEETQYF
many	TRBJ2-7	TRBV28	TRBD2	TGTGCCAGCAGTTTAATGGGACTAACCTCATACGAGCAGTACTTC	CASSLMGLTSYEQYF
-	TRBJ2-1	TRBV4-3	-	TGCGCCAGCAGCCAAGTTTCTGACCTTGAGCAGTTCTTC	CASSQVSDLEQFF
few	TRBJ2-7	TRBV4-2	-	TGTGCCAGCAGCCAAGATCGGGGAGAATACTACGAGCAGTACTTC	CASSQDRGEYYEQYF
-	TRBJ2-3	TRBV20-1	TRBD2	TGCAGTACTAGAGGAGGGTTAGCGGGAGCAGATACGCAGTATTTT	CSTRGGLAGADTQYF
-	TRBJ1-6	TRBV7-2	TRBD1	TGTGCCAGCAGCTTAAGGACAGGGAATAATTCACCCCTCCACTTT	CASSLRTGNNSPLHF
many	TRBJ2-5	TRBV5-6	-	TGTGCCAGCAGCTTGGAGCCTACGGAGACCCAGTACTTC	CASSLEPTETQYF
many	TRBJ2-3	TRBV11-2	-	TGTGCCAGCAGCTTAGAAAGGTGGACAAGATCTCATGCAGATACGCAGTATTTT	CASSLERWTRSHADTQYF
many	TRBJ1-1	TRBV19	TRBD1	TGTGCCAGTAGGAGAGAGGGGGCGAGCACTGAAGCTTTCTTT	CASRREGASTEAFF
-	TRBJ2-1	TRBV5-1	TRBD2	TGCGCCAGCAGCTTGGTTCCCGGGACTAGCGGCCTCAATGAGCAGTTCTTC	CASSLVPGTSGLNEQFF
few	TRBJ2-3	TRBV24-1	TRBD2	TGTGCCACCAGTGGCCCTCGACTAGCGGGAGAGGCAGATACGCAGTATTTT	CATSGPRLAGEADTQYF
many	TRBJ2-5	TRBV20-1	-	TGCAGTGCTAGAGGTATAGGGTTGGGAAAAGAGACCCAGTACTTC	CSARGIGLGKETQYF
-	TRBJ2-5	TRBV5-1	-	TGCGCCAGCAGCTGGGCGGTGGAGGGAGAGACCCAGTACTTC	CASSWAVEGETQYF
many	TRBJ2-7	TRBV15	TRBD1	TGTGCCACCAGCAGAGCTCCCGACAGGGGCGAGCAGTACTTC	CATSRAPDRGEQYF
-	TRBJ2-3	TRBV2	-	TGTGCCAGCAGTGAACGTGCAGGCTGGAGGGCAGATACGCAGTATTTT	CASSERAGWRADTQYF
-	TRBJ1-6	TRBV20-1	TRBD1	TGCAGTGCTAGCCGGGACAGAAATTCACCCCTCCACTTT	CSASRDRNSPLHF
few	TRBJ2-7	TRBV28	TRBD1	TGTGCCAGCAGTTTGGAGGGACAGGGGGTCTGGTACGAGCAGTACTTC	CASSLEGQGVWYEQYF
many	TRBJ2-7	TRBV20-1	-	TGCAGTGCTAGAGATCTAAGAGTCGGGCTAGGCTCCTACGAGCAGTACTTC	CSARDLRVGLGSYEQYF
many	TRBJ1-2	TRBV5-1	-	TGCGCCAGCAGCCCTGAGAACTATGGCTACACCTTC	CASSPENYGYTF
many	TRBJ2-7	TRBV4-3	TRBD2	TGCGCCAGCAGCCAAACGTCGACTAGCGGAGCCTACGAGCAGTACTTC	CASSQTSTSGAYEQYF
many	TRBJ1-1	TRBV6-2/TRBV6-3	-	TGTGCCAGCAGTTATTGGGGTACGAACACTGAAGCTTTCTTT	CASSYWGTNTEAFF
few	TRBJ2-1	TRBV20-1	-	TGCAGTGGGTACGGGAAAGACTACAATGAGCAGTTCTTC	CSGYGKDYNEQFF
few	TRBJ1-2	TRBV6-1	TRBD1	TGTGCCAGCAGTCTCAAGGGGGCATTTGGCTACACCTTC	CASSLKGAFGYTF
many	TRBJ2-2	TRBV5-1	-	TGCGCCAGCAGCTTGGCTCCGCCAGCTTCACCCGAGGGGCTGTTTTTT	CASSLAPPASPEGLFF
many	TRBJ2-1	TRBV6-5	TRBD2	TGTGCCAGCAGTTTTAGCGGGCTAGCGGGAGTCAATGAGCAGTTCTTC	CASSFSGLAGVNEQFF
many	TRBJ1-4	TRBV20-1	-	TGCAGTGCTAGGGATTCCCTCCCGGGGTCGGCTAATGAAAAACTGTTTTTT	CSARDSLPGSANEKLFF
-	TRBJ2-1	TRBV5-1	-	TGCGCCAGCAGCTTTCGGGACTCGACAGAGCAGTTCTTC	CASSFRDSTEQFF
many	TRBJ2-1	TRBV9	-	TGTGCCAGCAGCGTAATCGGCAGGAGCTCCTACAATGAGCAGTTCTTC	CASSVIGRSSYNEQFF
few	TRBJ1-5	TRBV10-3	TRBD1	TGTGCCATCAGTGCGACTCCGACAGGGGATAGCAATCAGCCCCAGCATTTT	CAISATPTGDSNQPQHF
many	TRBJ2-3	TRBV6-4	TRBD2	TGTGCCAGCAGTGCCACAGCGGGAGGGTCAGATACGCAGTATTTT	CASSATAGGSDTQYF
many	TRBJ1-5	TRBV2	-	TGTGCCAGCAGTGATGAGGGGTTTAGCAATCAGCCCCAGCATTTT	CASSDEGFSNQPQHF
many	TRBJ2-1	TRBV15	-	TGTGCCACCAGCCCCTGGGGGCTAGCTACCGCCTACAATGAGCAGTTCTTC	CATSPWGLATAYNEQFF
-	TRBJ2-4	TRBV20-1	TRBD2	TGCAGTGCCGCAAAAAATATCCTAGCGGGAGTTCGCCTAAAAAACATTCAGTACTTC	CSAAKNILAGVRLKNIQYF
many	TRBJ1-4	TRBV18	-	TGTGCCAGCTCACCAAGTTATTCAAAGGAAAAACTGTTTTTT	CASSPSYSKEKLFF
many	TRBJ2-1	TRBV5-1	-	TGCGCCAGCAGAGCGGTTTCTCTCTACAATGAGCAGTTCTTC	CASRAVSLYNEQFF
many	TRBJ2-7	TRBV27	TRBD2	TGTGCCACTACGCCTTCGGGGGGGCTGTTTTCCTACGAGCAGTACTTC	CATTPSGGLFSYEQYF
many	TRBJ2-7	TRBV7-9	-	TGTGCCAGCACCAAGGACACGGCCACCTACGAGCAGTACTTC	CASTKDTATYEQYF
many	TRBJ2-3	TRBV28	-	TGTGCCAGCAAAAAGGGAGGAAGCACAGATACGCAGTATTTT	CASKKGGSTDTQYF
few	TRBJ2-7	TRBV20-1	-	TGCAGTGCTTACGACCCGTGGATGTCCTACGAGCAGTACTTC	CSAYDPWMSYEQYF
many	TRBJ1-1	TRBV19	TRBD1	TGTGCCAGTGAACAGGGGGCTCTGAACACTGAAGCTTTCTTT	CASEQGALNTEAFF
many	TRBJ2-2	TRBV4-3	TRBD1	TGCGCCAGCAGCCATAATCCCGGGGACAGGGCGAACACCGGGGAGCTGTTTTTT	CASSHNPGDRANTGELFF
many	TRBJ1-2	TRBV12-3/TRBV12-4	-	TGTGCCAGCAGTCAACAGGGTCTCTATGGCTACACCTTC	CASSQQGLYGYTF
-	TRBJ2-7	TRBV20-1	TRBD1	TGCAGTGCTAGTGAAGGGACAGCCTACGAGCAGTACTTC	CSASEGTAYEQYF